This entry features one T cell receptor (beta chain) sequence. The antigen remains undetermined. This CDR3 has 13 residues. The V gene end was trimmed by 2 bases and the J gene end by 2 bases; junction bases not matched to a gene: 0. Per germline, CDR1 GTSNPN and CDR2 SVGIG (reference sequence). The sample belongs to a study of CD8+ T cells in alopecia areata. The study, taken as a whole, reports: Among patients, TCR sharing was less clear than in mice, a difference possibly due in part to HLA diversity in the patient population.

Investigators isolated RNA and reverse transcribed it into cDNA to act as the sequencing template. TCRdb's table, derived via immunoSEQ multiplex PCR, lists solely in-frame clones and lacks some. The table includes 120,000 or so clones, around 45% detected once. V is TRBV30 and J is TRBJ2-3; 8 nucleotides align to TRBD1. This receptor was taken from a human donor with alopecia areata. The sequenced sample consisted of NKG2D-low CD8+ T cells sorted from blood. This chain's CDR3 is CAWSQGATDTQYF. CDR3 nucleotide sequence: TGTGCCTGGAGTCAGGGGGCCACAGATACGCAGTATTTT.